This T cell receptor (beta chain) was identified in a study of blood T cells in healthy people across ages (dated by TCRdb to the mid-2010s). For context, the study as a whole: In model experiments, template switching captured roughly one uniquely barcoded TCR beta cDNA molecule for every two T cells. The study analyzed two additional independent replicas of 1 million unique cDNA reads from the same blood draw for two donors, one aged 18 to 30 and one aged 80 or older. To avoid experimental bias, donors of different ages were spread randomly across the sequencing lanes. Four age groups were formed from the donors: young (average about 15 years), middle-aged (approximately 40), aged (around 62) and long-lived (about 75). Age-related changes in TCR beta repertoire diversity were measured in the study by deep sequencing normalized with unique cDNA molecular identifiers. Study-wide findings and limitations: As age increased, observed TCR beta diversity per million T cells dropped in a roughly linear way, and a significant reduction was already evident by age roughly 36. The percentage of naive T cells measured by flow cytometry correlated strongly with observed TCR beta diversity. Estimates of total diversity based on one million sequenced T cells were considered lower bounds and underestimates. The CMV infection status of donors was not known, potentially confounding age-related changes in expanded clonotypes. Bulk unsorted PBMC profiling prevented conclusive comparison of naive and antigen-experienced compartments. The long-lived group showed more naive CD4+ T cells, fewer expanded clones and increased TCR diversity than the aged group, suggesting age selection.

The library came from 5' RACE. TCRdb records Illumina HiSeq 2500 as the sequencer. A second PCR of roughly 6 to 11 cycles was performed with a sample-barcoded 5' primer and a J-beta primer mix. A unique molecular identifier was introduced onto each TCR beta cDNA molecule by a template-switch 5' adaptor carrying 12 random nucleotides. At least 2.5 million CDR3-containing paired-end reads were obtained from each sample. First-strand cDNA synthesis was performed from all RNA using the Mint cDNA synthesis kit, with priming by a TRBC-specific oligonucleotide. Following uracil-DNA glycosylase treatment, a first 18-cycle PCR with universal primers M1SS and BC2_uni_R was performed on all cDNA. In the source study's methods: Each sample was normalized by randomly selecting 1 million high-quality reads, each carrying a distinct molecular identifier. Instead of being binned into consensus sequences, reads that shared molecular identifiers were thrown out. MiTCR, with a Q25 quality threshold and the strictest error-elimination algorithm, was used for CDR3 identification, clonotype clustering and error correction. A nonparametric unseen species model using Euler transformation provided a lower-bound estimate of total TCR beta diversity. In-frame beta chains were kept once TCRdb had trimmed the public reads at Q25 with fastp and called clones with MiXCR. A single entry per CDR3 protein holds the most common genes and DNA from its merged rows. These V and J calls rely on TCRdb rather than the paper's analysis. This sample lists some 1.5 million distinct CDR3 sequences; approximately 43% were detected once. The ten largest clonotypes hold more than 4% of the sample.

The germline V gene (reference sequence) yields LGHDT for CDR1 and YNNKEL for CDR2. The CDR3 spans 15 residues, from the cysteine through the phenylalanine. Of all the DNA, just the CDR3 is kept, 45 bases in frame from base 1. Concerning this clonotype: Its target antigen remains unknown. An end of the junction does not agree with germline; a read error may underlie this.

The donors were around 39 Caucasian individuals from Russia, aged roughly 6 to 100 years, who were systemically healthy. Ten milliliters of peripheral blood were drawn from each donor into EDTA-treated Vacutainer tubes. Ficoll-Paque density-gradient centrifugation was used to isolate PBMCs, with at least 6.5 million obtained per sample. Total RNA, at least 6 micrograms per sample, was extracted from PBMCs with Trizol reagent. Naive CD45RAhigh/CD27high T cell percentages were measured by flow cytometry on a PBMC aliquot from every donor. The sequence derives from a woman aged 18-35 years in good health. Here the chain combines TRBV3-1 and TRBJ2-1; 8 middle bases align to TRBD2. The source material was blood. The DNA reads TGTGCCAGCAGCCAACGGGGACTAGTCTACAATAAGCAGTTCTTC. This codes for CASSQRGLVYNKQFF.